This T cell receptor beta chain was sequenced in a study of T cell responses to AZD1222 COVID-19 vaccine. The study, taken as a whole, reports: Most donors were white British, females outnumbered males, and clonal diversity was possibly underestimated. Only five or six individuals given AZD1222 were seropositive at baseline.

In the case of this clone: Its specificity is not known.

The length of the CDR3 is 13 residues. Trimming cost V 3 bases and J 3 bases, with 9 bases left between them. Germline V CDR1 and CDR2: SNHLY, FYNNEI. Produced via immunoSEQ multiplex PCR; TCRdb's table is partial and in-frame only. The data hold around 150,000 clones, with 70% to 90% observed a single time. J is TRBJ2-7 and V is TRBV2, with D possibly being TRBD1 or TRBD2 (5 bases each). This sample comprised peripheral blood, obtained on day 0 of AZD1222 vaccination. The receptor was isolated from an adult in good health. The CDR3 protein is CASSEGVRYEQYF. The CDR3 DNA follows: TGTGCCAGCAGTGAGGGGGTCCGCTACGAGCAGTACTTC.